The clone carrying this T cell receptor (beta chain) was counted many times. Its matching antigen is unknown. The data stem from a study of blood T cells in healthy people across ages. Donors were healthy Caucasian individuals from Russia aged roughly 6 to 95. Germline CDR1 reads MDHEN; CDR2 reads SYDVKM. This CDR3 has 12 residues. Trimming cost V 7 bases and J 3 bases, with 10 bases left between them. Sample-barcoded 5' priming and a J-beta primer mix drove a second PCR of roughly 7 to 11 cycles. A single record per CDR3 protein comes from TCRdb applying MiXCR to the 5' RACE reads. This sample carries hundreds of thousands of distinct CDR3 sequences, approximately 48% of them seen once, and the ten largest clones take about a fifth. Points from the study as a whole: Researchers report that TCR beta diversity correlated strongly with naive T cell percentage.

This TCR was recovered from a man in his 60s in good health. The chain combines TRBV28 with TRBJ2-7; D remains ambiguous. Input material: blood. The CDR3 sequence is CASKLSGYEQYF. In nucleotides, the CDR3 is TGTGCCAGCAAACTTTCCGGCTACGAGCAGTACTTC.